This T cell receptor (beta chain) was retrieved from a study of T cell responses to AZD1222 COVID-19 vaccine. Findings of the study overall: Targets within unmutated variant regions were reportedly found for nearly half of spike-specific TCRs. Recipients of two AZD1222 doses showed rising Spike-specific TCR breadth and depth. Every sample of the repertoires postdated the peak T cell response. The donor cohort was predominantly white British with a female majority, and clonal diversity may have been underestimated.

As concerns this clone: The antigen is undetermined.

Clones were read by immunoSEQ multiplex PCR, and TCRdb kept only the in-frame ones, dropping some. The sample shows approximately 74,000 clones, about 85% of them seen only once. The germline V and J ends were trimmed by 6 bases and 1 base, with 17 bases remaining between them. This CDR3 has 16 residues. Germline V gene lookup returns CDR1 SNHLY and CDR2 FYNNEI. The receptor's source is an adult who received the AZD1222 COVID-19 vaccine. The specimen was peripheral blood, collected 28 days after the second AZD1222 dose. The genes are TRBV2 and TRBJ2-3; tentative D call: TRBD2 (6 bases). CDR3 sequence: CASSGRLVGGTDTQYF. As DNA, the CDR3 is TGTGCCAGCAGCGGCCGACTAGTAGGGGGCACAGATACGCAGTATTTT.